The 26 T cell receptor beta chains below all came from one sample that was sequenced in a study of Tregs in tolerant kidney transplant recipients. TCRdb's copy holds only in-frame clones and misses some; the assay was immunoSEQ multiplex PCR. The sample holds tens of thousands of clones; 85% to 90% are singletons and the top ten take 0.35% to 0.5%. This specimen was CD4+ T cells from blood, taken before the transplant. Receptor source: a human donor who received a combined kidney and bone marrow transplant.

The chain has TRBV6-6 and TRBJ1-1; D might be TRBD1 (6 bases). This CDR3 has 11 amino acids. Trimming took off 4 bases at V and 11 bases at J, with 11 bases between the two ends. The germline V gene has CDR1 MNHNY and CDR2 SVGAGI (reference sequence). Here the CDR3 DNA reads TGTGCCAGCAGTTCCGGGACACGGGCTTTCTTT. Protein: CASSSGTRAFF.

The genes are TRBV5-8 and TRBJ1-2; the match to TRBD1 covers 8 bases. Unmatched junction bases numbered 12, after V lost 4 bases and J lost 4 bases. The V gene's germline CDR1 is SGHTS and CDR2 YDEGEE. This CDR3 is 16 amino acids long. The CDR3 bases are TGTGCCAGCAGCCTTGGACAGGGCCCGATGGTCTATGGCTACACCTTC. Amino acid sequence: CASSLGQGPMVYGYTF.

The chain uses TRBV5-1 and TRBJ1-1; TRBD1 might be the D (5 bases). The CDR3 covers 14 residues. Trimming removed 0 bases from V and 10 bases from J, with 16 bases in between. CDR1 and CDR2 (germline): SGHRS, YFSETQ. The CDR3 region has the DNA TGCGCCAGCAGCTTGGGGGATCTAGACAGTGTAGCTTTCTTT. Protein: CASSLGDLDSVAFF.

This clone was counted a few times. This rearrangement joins TRBV28 to TRBJ1-4; D is ambiguous. There are 13 residues in the CDR3. Per germline, CDR1 MDHEN and CDR2 SYDVKM. Trimming shortened V by 3 bases and J by 10 bases, and 12 bases separated the two germline ends. The CDR3 reads CASSFKTYLKLFF. The CDR3 DNA is TGTGCCAGCAGTTTCAAGACATACCTAAAACTGTTTTTT.

The chain joins TRBV28 to TRBJ2-3, with 8 bases identical to TRBD1. V was clipped by 5 bases and J by 2 bases; unmatched bases: 6. This CDR3 region has 15 residues. Germline V gene sequence: CDR1 MDHEN, CDR2 SYDVKM. CDR3 protein: CASSMGQVHTDTQYF. The CDR3 DNA sequence: TGTGCCAGCAGTATGGGACAGGTTCACACAGATACGCAGTATTTT.

The chain uses TRBV5-8 and TRBJ2-3, with D unresolved. CDR1 and CDR2 from the germline V gene are SGHTS and YDEGEE. Trimming cost V 1 base and J 2 bases, with 5 bases left between them. The CDR3 spans 13 residues. CDR3 in amino acids: CASSLSNTDTQYF. CDR3 in DNA: TGTGCCAGCAGCTTGTCTAACACAGATACGCAGTATTTT. The full variable domain, rest sourced from reference TRBV5-8 and TRBJ2-3, is EAGVTQSPTHLIKTRGQQATLRCSPISGHTSVYWYQQALGLGLQFLLWYDEGEERNRGNFPPRFSGRQFPNYSSELNVNALELEDSALYLCASSLSNTDTQYFGPGTRLTVL.

The chain employs TRBV6-5 and TRBJ2-5; weak D call: TRBD1 (6 bases). Germline V CDR1 and CDR2: MNHEY, SVGAGI. The CDR3 is made up of 16 amino acids. With 0 bases removed from V and 0 bases from J, the gap between germline ends came to 11 bases. In DNA, the CDR3 is TGTGCCAGCAGTTACTCCTTGACAGGTTACCAAGAGACCCAGTACTTC. This encodes CASSYSLTGYQETQYF.

V gene TRBV5-1 combines with J gene TRBJ1-3; D call uncertain. The CDR3 spans 15 residues. V was clipped by 3 bases and J by 0 bases, with 10 bases between them. CDR1 and CDR2 (germline): SGHRS, YFSETQ. CDR3 nucleotide sequence: TGCGCCAGCAGCTACGCAGGAGGCTCTGGAAACACCATATATTTT. The encoded protein is CASSYAGGSGNTIYF. Together with reference TRBV5-1 and TRBJ1-3, the CDR3 gives the full variable domain: KAGVTQTPRYLIKTRGQQVTLSCSPISGHRSVSWYQQTPGQGLQFLFEYFSETQRNKGNFPGRFSGRQFSNSRSEMNVSTLELGDSALYLCASSYAGGSGNTIYFGEGSWLTVV.

This chain joins TRBV6-5 and TRBJ2-5; 7 bases agree with TRBD1. There are 16 residues in the CDR3. J gave up 1 base and V 0 bases, and 5 bases lay outside the gene matches. The germline V gene encodes CDR1 MNHEY and CDR2 SVGAGI. The CDR3 sequence is CASSYSTGTAQETQYF. In nucleotides, the CDR3 is TGTGCCAGCAGTTACTCAACCGGGACAGCCCAAGAGACCCAGTACTTC.

This chain links TRBV25-1 with TRBJ2-2; TRBD1 matches at 12 bases. CDR3 size: 18 residues. V shed 5 bases and J 6 bases; nucleotides not matched to a gene: 13. Germline CDR1 reads MGHDK; CDR2 reads SYGVNS. CDR3 residues: CASSPLPGQGALAGELFF. The DNA of the CDR3 is TGTGCCAGCAGTCCCCTACCGGGACAGGGGGCTTTGGCCGGGGAGCTGTTTTTT.

V usage is TRBV5-4 and J usage is TRBJ1-3, with D possibly matching TRBD1 (6 bases). Germline V gene sequence: CDR1 SGHNT, CDR2 YYREEE (reference sequence). CDR3 length: 15 residues. The ends were cut back, 0 bases at V and 5 bases at J, with 12 bases in the middle. CDR3 region: CASSLEGGNRNTIYF. The CDR3 DNA reads as TGTGCCAGCAGCTTGGAAGGGGGTAATAGAAACACCATATATTTT.

This chain links TRBV5-8 with TRBJ2-3; the D gene is possibly TRBD1 (5 bases). CDR1 is SGHTS and CDR2 is YDEGEE in the germline V gene. The V and J ends lost 0 bases and 2 bases respectively, with 13 bases between them. This CDR3 has 16 amino acids. The CDR3 sequence: CASSLAQGLYTDTQYF. CDR3 nucleotides: TGTGCCAGCAGCTTGGCCCAGGGCCTCTACACAGATACGCAGTATTTT.

The rearrangement joins TRBV29-1 to TRBJ2-1; 14 bases line up with TRBD2. Germline V gene data show CDR1 as SQVTM and CDR2 as ANQGSEA. This CDR3 spans 14 amino acids. J lost 7 bases, V lost 3 bases, and 2 bases had no gene match. CDR3 DNA: TGCAGCGTTGATAGGACTAGCGGGAGGAATGAGCAGTTCTTC. This gives the protein CSVDRTSGRNEQFF.

DNA of the CDR3: TGCGCCAGCAGCGTGACAGCTTTGAACACTGAAGCTTTCTTT. Translating gives CASSVTALNTEAFF. This sequence joins TRBV5-1 and TRBJ1-1, with a weak D call TRBD1 (5 bases). V lost 4 bases and J 0 bases, leaving 10 bases between the germline ends. This CDR3 comprises 14 residues. Per germline, CDR1 SGHRS and CDR2 YFSETQ. Combining the CDR3 with reference TRBV5-1 and TRBJ1-1 gives the whole variable domain KAGVTQTPRYLIKTRGQQVTLSCSPISGHRSVSWYQQTPGQGLQFLFEYFSETQRNKGNFPGRFSGRQFSNSRSEMNVSTLELGDSALYLCASSVTALNTEAFFGQGTRLTVV.

This chain uses TRBV15 with TRBJ1-5, with a weak D call TRBD1 (6 bases). Deletions cut 5 bases from V and 4 bases from J, with 12 bases between. This CDR3 comprises 14 residues. Germline lookup yields CDR1 LNHNV and CDR2 YYDKDF (reference sequence). CDR3 amino acids: CATSAGVGNQPQHF. Here the CDR3 DNA reads TGTGCCACCAGCGCAGGGGTCGGGAATCAGCCCCAGCATTTT.

This clone is a singleton in its sample. The chain employs TRBV11-1 and TRBJ1-3; D not resolved. Germline V gene data show CDR1 as SGHAT and CDR2 as FQDESV (reference sequence). V was pared by 1 base and J by 2 bases, with 9 bases between. This CDR3 contains 15 residues. This CDR3 reads CASSLVEGTGNTIYF. CDR3 DNA: TGTGCCAGCAGCTTAGTTGAGGGAACTGGAAACACCATATATTTT. Full variable domain (rest looked up from reference TRBV11-1 and TRBJ1-3): EAEVAQSPRYKITEKSQAVAFWCDPISGHATLYWYRQILGQGPELLVQFQDESVVDDSQLPKDRFSAERLKGVDSTLKIQPAELGDSAMYLCASSLVEGTGNTIYFGEGSWLTVV.

This clone showed up just once. The rearrangement links TRBV4-3 to TRBJ1-2; TRBD1 aligns across 10 bases. V dropped 4 bases and J dropped 5; count of bases not matched to a gene: 4. Germline V gene data show CDR1 as LGHNA and CDR2 as YSLEER. This CDR3 is 14 amino acids long. CDR3: CASSPRQGAYGYTF. CDR3 nucleotides: TGCGCCAGCAGCCCAAGACAGGGGGCATATGGCTACACCTTC.

The chain carries TRBV5-5 and TRBJ1-5, with 9 bases that match TRBD1. The V gene's germline CDR1 is SGHKS and CDR2 YYEKEE (reference sequence). The CDR3 consists of 15 residues. V was pared by 5 bases and J by 6 bases, with 9 bases of the junction left unmatched. The CDR3 is CASSQTGGTSQPQHF. The CDR3, as DNA: TGTGCCAGCAGTCAGACAGGGGGGACAAGTCAGCCCCAGCATTTT.

This sequence joins TRBV5-1 and TRBJ2-3; 9 positions match TRBD1. CDR1 and CDR2 from the germline V gene are SGHRS and YFSETQ. The CDR3 consists of 14 residues. Losses at the gene ends were 2 bases for V and 7 bases for J; bases not matched to a gene: 5. DNA for the CDR3: TGCGCCAGCAGCTTTACAGGGGGCGCATATACGCAGTATTTT. Translated, it gives CASSFTGGAYTQYF.

J is TRBJ1-3 and V is TRBV6-5, with 7 bases matching TRBD1. The J segment lost 4 bases and the V segment lost 6 bases, leaving 6 bases of the junction unmatched. Germline lookup yields CDR1 MNHEY and CDR2 SVGAGI. The CDR3 length is 14 residues. The CDR3 reads CASRRQGEGNTIYF. CDR3 nucleotides: TGTGCCAGCAGGCGACAGGGAGAAGGAAACACCATATATTTT.

This clone appeared once. This chain joins TRBV6-5 and TRBJ1-2; 7 nucleotides agree with TRBD1. This CDR3 has 14 residues. The V gene end was trimmed by 0 bases and the J gene end by 10 bases; junction bases not matched to a gene: 8. Germline V gene sequence: CDR1 MNHEY, CDR2 SVGAGI. The CDR3 DNA follows: TGTGCCAGCAGTTACTCGACAGGGCTGGGGTCCTACACCTTC. This encodes CASSYSTGLGSYTF.

The chain uses TRBV4-1 and TRBJ2-7; 9 bases line up with TRBD2. With 5 bases clipped from V and 6 bases from J, the junction kept 14 bases outside the gene matches. CDR3 length: 16 residues. Germline V gene data show CDR1 as MGHRA and CDR2 as YSYEKL. CDR3 residues: CASSSLGIAGESEQYF. Written as DNA, the CDR3 is TGCGCCAGCAGCTCCCTTGGGATAGCGGGAGAAAGCGAGCAGTACTTC.

The genes are TRBV30 and TRBJ1-2; TRBD1 might be the D (6 bases). Germline assignment: CDR1 GTSNPN and CDR2 SVGIG (reference sequence). The CDR3 has 13 residues. V was trimmed by 0 bases and J by 8 bases, leaving 13 bases between them. The CDR3 DNA sequence: TGTGCCTGGAGTGTAGGGGGGGCGCGAGGCTACACCTTC. This translates into CAWSVGGARGYTF.

The V and J genes are TRBV7-9 and TRBJ1-2; D may be TRBD1 (6 bases). Germline loops: CDR1 SEHNR, CDR2 FQNEAQ (reference sequence). The CDR3 extends over 14 amino acids. Trimming cost V 5 bases and J 3 bases, with 13 bases left between them. CDR3 in amino acids: CASSRAGAHYGYTF. In DNA, the CDR3 is TGTGCCAGCAGCCGAGCGGGGGCCCACTATGGCTACACCTTC.

The rearrangement joins TRBV9 to TRBJ1-3; D possibly corresponds to TRBD1 (6 bases). This CDR3 is built from 17 residues. The germline V gene has CDR1 SGDLS and CDR2 YYNGEE. V was trimmed by 0 bases and J by 7 bases, leaving 20 bases between them. Written as DNA, the CDR3 is TGTGCCAGCAGCGTAGAGGCGCGGACAGCTCGCCTGAACACCATATATTTT. It translates to CASSVEARTARLNTIYF.

The chain couples TRBV5-1 to TRBJ2-3; maybe TRBD2 (6 bases). Trimming took off 1 base at V and 2 bases at J, with 11 bases between the two ends. The CDR3 covers 15 residues. The germline CDR1 and CDR2 sequences are SGHRS and YFSETQ. CDR3 loop: CASSLTGVLTDTQYF. The CDR3 bases are TGCGCCAGCAGCTTGACGGGAGTACTCACAGATACGCAGTATTTT.